This TCR beta chain was sequenced in a study of vaccination effects on CD4 cells after COVID-19. V was trimmed by 3 bases and J by 5 bases, leaving 15 bases between them. Germline CDR1 is SGDLS and CDR2 is YYNGEE. The CDR3 covers 15 residues. Using viral peptide pools, the ViraFEST assay grew out antigen-specific CD4+ T cells prior to sequencing. Following a 10-day culture, CD4+ T cells were purified. Participants were vaccinated with two doses of either the BNT162b2 or mRNA-1273 vaccine. Vaccinees lacked prior SARS-CoV-2 infection and tested negative for nucleocapsid antibodies. A density of roughly 2 million PBMC per well was used; these cells were cultured with roughly 10 IU/ml IL-2 and about 9.5 ug/ml peptides. Cells had half their medium changed to IL-2 medium on days 3 and 7. This clone was observed a few times. Antigen specificity is unknown. Assay used: immunoSEQ multiplex PCR; TCRdb lists only in-frame clones, some missing. The sample has 25,000 to 30,000 clones; around 75% are singletons.

The sequencing here drew on CD4+ T cells from PBMCs cultured with HCoV-229E spike peptides, taken after COVID-19 vaccination. The origin of this receptor is a human donor who received a COVID-19 vaccine. The chain uses TRBV9 and TRBJ2-1; D may be TRBD2 (6 bases). Here the CDR3 DNA reads TGTGCCAGCAGCGCCGCTAGGAGGGCCAACAATGAGCAGTTCTTC. It yields the protein CASSAARRANNEQFF.